A single sample gave rise to the 14 T cell receptor beta chains below, sequenced in a study of blood T cell repertoires in COVID-19. The data were produced by immunoSEQ multiplex PCR, yet TCRdb's version contains in-frame clones alone and is incomplete. The sample contains 150,000 to 200,000 clones, about 80% of which appear only once. Sequencing was done on a sample of peripheral blood. The receptors shown here come from a human donor with acute or convalescent COVID-19. The donor label of this sample is uncertain.

The chain links TRBV19 to TRBJ1-2; TRBD1 agrees at 7 bases. Germline trimming cut 5 bases from V and 2 bases from J; bases unmatched to any gene: 8. The CDR3 contains 15 residues. Germline V CDR1 and CDR2: LNHDA, SQIVND (reference sequence). CDR3 DNA: TGTGCCAGTAGTTCCCAATCGACAGGGAACTATGGCTACACCTTC. This translates into CASSSQSTGNYGYTF.

CDR3 amino acids: CASSDGTSGSTDTQYF. The CDR3 DNA follows: TGCGCCAGCAGCGATGGGACTAGCGGGAGCACAGATACGCAGTATTTT. V is TRBV5-1 and J is TRBJ2-3; 12 bases line up with TRBD2. Germline V CDR1 and CDR2: SGHRS, YFSETQ. CDR3 length: 16 residues. V shed 4 bases and J 0 bases; nucleotides not matched to a gene: 3.

This clone was picked up one time. V is TRBV18 and J is TRBJ2-7; 8 bases fit TRBD1. This CDR3 contains 16 residues. Germline V gene data show CDR1 as KGHSH and CDR2 as LQKENI. V trimming: 0 bases; J trimming: 1 base; junction bases outside the gene matches: 5. The CDR3 region has the DNA TGTGCCAGCTCACCACCGATACGGACAGGGTCCTACGAGCAGTACTTC. The encoded protein is CASSPPIRTGSYEQYF.

V usage is TRBV19 and J usage is TRBJ2-7, with a weak D call TRBD2 (5 bases). V lost 5 bases and J 0 bases, leaving 11 bases between the germline ends. Per germline, CDR1 LNHDA and CDR2 SQIVND (reference sequence). The CDR3 consists of 14 residues. CDR3 coding DNA: TGTGCCAGTAGTCCAGGACTTCTCTCCTACGAGCAGTACTTC. Protein sequence: CASSPGLLSYEQYF. The variable domain in full, completed from reference TRBV19 and TRBJ2-7, reads DGGITQSPKYLFRKEGQNVTLSCEQNLNHDAMYWYRQDPGQGLRLIYYSQIVNDFQKGDIAEGYSVSREKKESFPLTVTSAQKNPTAFYLCASSPGLLSYEQYFGPGTRLTVT.

The gene calls are TRBV11-2 and TRBJ2-7, with D perhaps TRBD1 (6 bases). Deletions cut 0 bases from V and 5 bases from J, with 11 bases between. The CDR3 contains 14 residues. Germline loops: CDR1 SGHAT, CDR2 FQNNGV. CDR3 in amino acids: CASSLDRGRDEQYF. CDR3 coding DNA: TGTGCCAGCAGCTTAGACAGGGGTCGCGACGAGCAGTACTTC.

Turning to this clone: This CDR3 is also generated by other DNA sequences in the sample. The V call is TRBV10-1, the J call TRBJ1-4, with 9 bases lining up with TRBD1. Germline-derived CDR1 and CDR2 are WNHNN and SYGVQD (reference sequence). The CDR3 spans 13 residues. The J segment lost 6 bases and the V segment lost 5 bases, leaving 1 base of the junction unmatched. The CDR3 DNA is TGCGCCAGCAGTCGACAGGGGGATGAAAAACTGTTTTTT. Protein: CASSRQGDEKLFF.

The rearrangement uses TRBV19 and TRBJ1-5, with a possible D match to TRBD1 (5 bases). V was cut by 3 bases and J by 6 bases, with 21 bases left in between. Germline values: CDR1 LNHDA, CDR2 SQIVND (reference sequence). The CDR3 contains 17 residues. The CDR3 reads CASSIGIPGSSGQPQHF. The CDR3 bases are TGTGCCAGTAGTATTGGGATCCCAGGGTCCTCGGGTCAGCCCCAGCATTTT.

The rearrangement joins TRBV19 to TRBJ2-2; TRBD1 matches 8 bases. Germline assignment: CDR1 LNHDA and CDR2 SQIVND (reference sequence). This CDR3 has 16 amino acids. Trimming cost V 2 bases and J 5 bases; bases outside gene matches: 7. The CDR3 nucleotides read TGTGCCAGTAGTATAACCCGGACAGGGAGGACCGGGGAGCTGTTTTTT. It translates to CASSITRTGRTGELFF.

The chain is built from TRBV5-1 and TRBJ2-2, with 7 bases identical to TRBD2. This CDR3 contains 14 residues. Unmatched junction bases numbered 2, after V lost 5 bases and J lost 1 base. The germline V gene has CDR1 SGHRS and CDR2 YFSETQ. CDR3 amino acids: CASSLAGNTGELFF. The DNA of the CDR3 is TGCGCCAGCAGTTTAGCGGGGAACACCGGGGAGCTGTTTTTT.

The CDR3 DNA reads as TGTGCCAGCAGCTTAGCTTCGTCCTATGAGCAGTTCTTC. Protein product: CASSLASSYEQFF. The chain couples TRBV7-9 to TRBJ2-1; D is ambiguous. Trimming took 0 bases from V and 8 from J, leaving 8 bases between them. Looked up from germline, CDR1 is SEHNR and CDR2 is FQNEAQ (reference sequence). This CDR3 spans 13 amino acids.

This clone came up once. This rearrangement joins TRBV2 to TRBJ1-6; D gene unclear. Trimming took 4 bases from V and 0 from J, leaving 13 bases between them. The CDR3 is made up of 17 amino acids. Per germline, CDR1 SNHLY and CDR2 FYNNEI. As DNA, the CDR3 is TGTGCCAGCAGTGCGGTGGCCGGGAGCTCCTATAATTCACCCCTCCACTTT. It specifies CASSAVAGSSYNSPLHF.

This chain uses TRBV28 with TRBJ2-2; tentative D call: TRBD1 (5 bases). V lost 10 bases and J 5 bases, leaving 20 bases between the germline ends. The length of the CDR3 is 15 residues. Germline V gene lookup returns CDR1 MDHEN and CDR2 SYDVKM. CDR3 sequence reads: CATHEMGRGTGELFF. CDR3 bases: TGTGCCACCCACGAGATGGGGCGTGGGACCGGGGAGCTGTTTTTT. Together with reference TRBV28 and TRBJ2-2, the CDR3 gives the full variable domain: DVKVTQSSRYLVKRTGEKVFLECVQDMDHENMFWYRQDPGLGLRLIYFSYDVKMKEKGDIPEGYSVSREKKERFSLILESASTNQTSMYLCATHEMGRGTGELFFGEGSRLTVL.

The CDR3 is CASSVDGRAPGELFF. The CDR3 DNA sequence: TGTGCCAGCAGCGTTGACGGGAGGGCCCCCGGGGAGCTGTTTTTT. J is TRBJ2-2 and V is TRBV9; 8 nucleotides agree with TRBD2. Germline V lookup: CDR1 SGDLS, CDR2 YYNGEE. This CDR3 contains 15 residues. V was clipped by 2 bases and J by 6 bases; unmatched bases: 6.

The chain has TRBV21-1 and TRBJ1-3; whether TRBD1, the table's D call, matches the DNA was not checked. TRBV21-1 is reported as a pseudogene. The CDR3 has 18 amino acids. The CDR3 sequence is CASSKGRDRCFSGNTIYF. CDR3 bases: TGTGCCAGCAGCAAAGGGAGGGACAGGTGTTTCTCTGGAAACACCATATATTTT.